This entry lists 10 T cell receptor beta chains sequenced from one sample in a study of STAT3 mutations in large granular lymphocyte leukemia (dated by TCRdb to about 2019). Libraries were prepared through the immunoSEQ multiplex PCR assay. TCRdb holds this immuneACCESS table with in-frame rearrangements only. Some clones are missing; in checked studies, unresolved V genes explain under half, and the rest has no known cause. The sample records tens of thousands of clones, about 94% of which are singletons. The ten largest clones capture approximately 6% of the sample. Findings and caveats that apply to the study as a whole: All T-LGLL patients had at least one immunodominant TCRbeta clonotype, and roughly half had multiple immunodominant subclonotypes.

No cognate antigen is known for these TCRs. Sequenced input: peripheral blood mononuclear cells. The receptors here all came from a middle-aged man with T-cell large granular lymphocyte leukemia. Some clones in this sample may be carry-over from other donors' samples. The age is the age at diagnosis.

J is TRBJ1-1 and V is TRBV30; D gene uncertain. Trimming stripped 2 bases from V and 3 bases from J, with 16 bases between. The CDR3 covers 15 residues. Germline values: CDR1 GTSNPN, CDR2 SVGIG (reference sequence). The CDR3 here is CAWSFEPAADTEAFF. The DNA for the CDR3 is TGTGCCTGGAGTTTTGAGCCAGCGGCCGACACTGAAGCTTTCTTT.

V and J are TRBV7-9 and TRBJ2-1, with D maybe TRBD2 (5 bases). The CDR3 has 14 residues. Trimming pared 5 bases from V and 9 bases from J, leaving 17 bases between. Germline V gene lookup returns CDR1 SEHNR and CDR2 FQNEAQ (reference sequence). The DNA for the CDR3 is TGTGCCAGCAGCCCCGTGGACTCGAACAGTGAGCAGTTCTTC. Encoded protein: CASSPVDSNSEQFF.

The V call is TRBV7-9, the J call TRBJ2-1; no definite D call. Germline values: CDR1 SEHNR, CDR2 FQNEAQ (reference sequence). The CDR3 extends over 12 amino acids. V lost 1 base and J lost 7, with 5 bases in between. CDR3 in amino acids: CASSLVGNEQFF. The CDR3, as DNA: TGTGCCAGCAGCTTAGTTGGAAATGAGCAGTTCTTC.

V is TRBV5-6 and J is TRBJ1-1; perhaps TRBD1 as D (6 bases). From germline, CDR1 is SGHDT and CDR2 YYEEEE. Trimming left V 4 bases short and J 4 bases short, with 17 bases between. The CDR3 contains 15 residues. This CDR3 is CASSPQGFEFTEAFF. The CDR3 DNA follows: TGTGCCAGCAGCCCACAGGGATTTGAATTCACTGAAGCTTTCTTT. Full variable domain (remainder filled in from reference TRBV5-6 and TRBJ1-1): DAGVTQSPTHLIKTRGQQVTLRCSPKSGHDTVSWYQQALGQGPQFIFQYYEEEERQRGNFPDRFSGHQFPNYSSELNVNALLLGDSALYLCASSPQGFEFTEAFFGQGTRLTVV.

The rearrangement uses TRBV6-6 and TRBJ2-5, with 7 bases aligning to TRBD1. The V and J ends lost 6 bases and 3 bases, in that order; junction bases with no gene match: 7. The germline V gene encodes CDR1 MNHNY and CDR2 SVGAGI (reference sequence). CDR3 size: 14 residues. The CDR3 here is CASRSQGREETQYF. CDR3 nucleotides: TGTGCCAGCAGATCACAGGGGCGGGAAGAGACCCAGTACTTC.

The rearrangement joins TRBV13 to TRBJ2-3, with D possibly called TRBD1 or TRBD2 (5 bases each). Germline CDR1 PRHDT, CDR2 FYEKMQ (reference sequence). V was trimmed by 5 bases and J by 6 bases, leaving 12 bases between them. The CDR3 spans 13 residues. For the CDR3, the DNA is TGTGCCAGCAGCCCTCAGGGAGCGGATACGCAGTATTTT. As protein: CASSPQGADTQYF.

The CDR3: CASSLEAGSLSYEQYF. The CDR3 nucleotides are TGTGCCAGCAGCTTAGAAGCAGGGTCCCTCTCCTACGAGCAGTACTTC. The rearrangement links TRBV11-2 to TRBJ2-7, with a possible D match to TRBD1 (5 bases). The CDR3 extends over 16 amino acids. Trimming took 0 bases from V and 0 from J, leaving 12 bases between them. Per germline, CDR1 SGHAT and CDR2 FQNNGV.

The chain employs TRBV18 and TRBJ2-5, with a weak D call TRBD2 (7 bases). The V gene's germline CDR1 is KGHSH and CDR2 LQKENI. V was pared by 3 bases and J by 5 bases, with 13 bases between. This CDR3 has 14 residues. CDR3 protein: CASSPTGGAETQYF. CDR3 in DNA: TGTGCCAGCTCACCGACGGGGGGCGCGGAGACCCAGTACTTC.

V usage is TRBV30 and J usage is TRBJ2-7; no firm D call. Germline V gene sequence: CDR1 GTSNPN, CDR2 SVGIG (reference sequence). The CDR3 has 12 residues. V was pared by 5 bases and J by 3 bases, with 11 bases between. The CDR3 DNA is TGTGCCTGGTCCGACCAGTACTACGAGCAGTACTTC. Translating gives CAWSDQYYEQYF. Full variable domain (rest looked up from reference TRBV30 and TRBJ2-7): SQTIHQWPATLVQPVGSPLSLECTVEGTSNPNLYWYRQAAGRGLQLLFYSVGIGQISSEVPQNLSASRPQDRQFILSSKKLLLSDSGFYLCAWSDQYYEQYFGPGTRLTVT.

The V and J genes are TRBV5-1 and TRBJ2-7; 8 nucleotides match TRBD1. From germline, CDR1 is SGHRS and CDR2 YFSETQ. The CDR3 runs 15 residues. Trimming took 5 bases from V and 4 from J; bases not matched to a gene: 11. The CDR3: CASRYLTGAEYEQYF. Here the CDR3 DNA reads TGCGCCAGCAGGTATCTGACAGGGGCAGAATACGAGCAGTACTTC.